This T cell receptor (beta chain) originates from a study of blood T cell repertoires in COVID-19. TCRdb's copy holds only in-frame clones and misses some; the assay was immunoSEQ multiplex PCR. Of roughly 250,000 clones listed, approximately 86% are singletons. Trimming took off 4 bases at V and 4 bases at J, with 13 bases between the two ends. This CDR3 has 14 amino acids. CDR1 LNHNV and CDR2 YYDKDF come from the germline V gene (reference sequence). Study members were between about 18 and 100 years old and lived in fewer than 30 US regions. The V and J genes are TRBV15 and TRBJ1-2, with D unclear. The specimen sequenced was PBMCs or T cells enriched from blood (not recorded which). The receptor comes from a woman aged 50 to 65 who had recovered from COVID-19. DNA of the CDR3: TGTGCCACCAGCACCCCAACCACAGTCTATGGCTACACCTTC. Encoded protein: CATSTPTTVYGYTF.